This entry lists 26 T cell receptor beta chains sequenced from one sample in a study of Ad26.COV2.S vaccination and SARS-CoV-2 variants. Noted treatment: around 19 received Ad26.COV2.S at low or high dose, single or two shots; about five received placebo; per-sample allocation not given. Repertoires come from day 63 after the first vaccine or placebo injection. Method: immunoSEQ multiplex PCR; TCRdb's copy keeps in-frame clones and lacks some. The sample shows about 480,000 clones, around nine tenths of them seen only once. The input for sequencing was peripheral blood, taken in a trial of Ad26.COV2.S vaccine versus placebo. These receptors were obtained from a person between 18 and 65 years old who received the Ad26.COV2.S COVID-19 vaccine or a placebo.

The chain carries TRBV19 and TRBJ1-5; D remains ambiguous. The CDR3 extends over 14 amino acids. In germline, CDR1 is LNHDA, CDR2 SQIVND (reference sequence). The V end was cut by 3 bases, the J end by 4 bases, with 10 bases between. The CDR3 DNA follows: TGTGCCAGTAGTATGGACGGACTTAATCAGCCCCAGCATTTT. It yields the protein CASSMDGLNQPQHF.

The chain uses TRBV5-1 and TRBJ2-7; a possible D gene is TRBD1 (5 bases). The V and J ends lost 0 bases and 5 bases respectively, with 15 bases between them. Germline assignment: CDR1 SGHRS and CDR2 YFSETQ. The CDR3 consists of 15 residues. The CDR3 spells CASSLAPEQVHEQYF. CDR3 sequence (DNA): TGCGCCAGCAGCTTGGCCCCGGAACAGGTCCACGAGCAGTACTTC.

This clone was seen a few times. The junction departs from germline at one end; a sequencing error may be responsible. The gene calls are TRBV19 and TRBJ2-5; tentatively, D is TRBD1 (6 bases). Germline CDR1 reads LNHDA; CDR2 reads SQIVND (reference sequence). The length of the CDR3 is 13 residues. The CDR3 loop is CASSTGNQETQYF. As DNA, the CDR3 is TGTGCCAGCAGTACAGGGAACCAAGAGACCCAGTACTTC.

The chain couples TRBV18 to TRBJ1-3, with a weak D call TRBD1 (6 bases). Germline CDR1 and CDR2: KGHSH and LQKENI. V shed 3 bases and J shed 2 bases, with 14 bases lying between them. The CDR3 is made up of 16 amino acids. The CDR3, as DNA: TGTGCCAGCTCACCTCTACAGGGTGTGGCTGGAAACACCATATATTTT. Amino acid sequence: CASSPLQGVAGNTIYF.

The V and J genes are TRBV29-1 and TRBJ1-1; D possibly corresponds to TRBD1 (5 bases). The CDR3 has 13 amino acids. V gave up 4 bases and J gave up 1 base, with 10 bases separating them. Looked up from germline, CDR1 is SQVTM and CDR2 is ANQGSEA. The CDR3 DNA is TGCAGCGTTGTCGGGGACGGGAACACTGAAGCTTTCTTT. It is translated as CSVVGDGNTEAFF.

This clone occurred once. The gene calls are TRBV9 and TRBJ2-3; D is unclear. The CDR3 loop spans 13 amino acids. Between the trimmed V and J ends, which lost 1 base and 2 bases, there was a span of 5 bases. CDR1 and CDR2 (germline): SGDLS, YYNGEE. DNA for the CDR3: TGTGCCAGCAGCGTATCCCTCACAGATACGCAGTATTTT. Protein sequence: CASSVSLTDTQYF. The whole variable domain, filled in from reference TRBV9 and TRBJ2-3, reads DSGVTQTPKHLITATGQRVTLRCSPRSGDLSVYWYQQSLDQGLQFLIQYYNGEERAKGNILERFSAQQFPDLHSELNLSSLELGDSALYFCASSVSLTDTQYFGPGTRLTVL.

This clone has a handful of counts. Other nucleotide sequences in the sample specify the same CDR3. The rearrangement joins TRBV28 to TRBJ2-1, with D tentatively TRBD2 (6 bases). This CDR3 is built from 14 residues. The germline V gene encodes CDR1 MDHEN and CDR2 SYDVKM. Trimming removed 6 bases from V and 0 bases from J, with 9 bases in between. The CDR3 DNA is TGTGCCAGCAGACCCGGGAGCTCCTACAATGAGCAGTTCTTC. It specifies CASRPGSSYNEQFF.

In this sample, this clone turned up a few times. The chain couples TRBV11-2 to TRBJ1-1, with a weak D call TRBD1 (6 bases). V was shortened by 0 bases and J by 6 bases, with 17 bases between the two germline ends. The CDR3 is 16 residues long. Germline CDR1 reads SGHAT; CDR2 reads FQNNGV. CDR3 bases: TGTGCCAGCAGCTTAGAGGGGGCAGGGAGGTCCGCTGAAGCTTTCTTT. Protein product: CASSLEGAGRSAEAFF.

The CDR3 reads CASSKREASYNEQFF. As DNA, the CDR3 is TGTGCCAGTAGTAAGCGGGAGGCTTCCTACAATGAGCAGTTCTTC. V usage is TRBV19 and J usage is TRBJ2-1, with 9 bases aligning to TRBD2. V trimming: 4 bases; J trimming: 1 base; junction bases outside the gene matches: 2. The CDR3 is 15 residues long. In germline, CDR1 is LNHDA, CDR2 SQIVND (reference sequence).

The V and J genes are TRBV24-1 and TRBJ2-7, with 10 bases lining up with TRBD1. The length of the CDR3 is 13 residues. Germline V gene lookup returns CDR1 KGHDR and CDR2 SFDVKD. With 5 bases clipped from V and 11 bases from J, the junction kept 8 bases outside the gene matches. This chain's CDR3 is CATSAGTGEYKYF. CDR3 coding DNA: TGTGCCACCAGTGCCGGGACAGGGGAATATAAGTACTTC.

The chain combines TRBV18 with TRBJ1-2; no clear D gene. Germline loops: CDR1 KGHSH, CDR2 LQKENI. V gave up 2 bases and J gave up 5 bases, with 9 bases separating them. This CDR3 has 13 amino acids. The chain's CDR3 is CASSPVGAYGYTF. The CDR3, as DNA: TGTGCCAGCTCACCAGTCGGAGCTTATGGCTACACCTTC.

This chain connects TRBV30 to TRBJ2-1; 9 positions agree with TRBD2. Looked up from germline, CDR1 is GTSNPN and CDR2 is SVGIG (reference sequence). There are 14 residues in the CDR3. The J segment lost 1 base and the V segment lost 8 bases, leaving 6 bases of the junction unmatched. The CDR3 coding sequence is TGTGCCGGCCAGCGGGAGGTTTCCTACAATGAGCAGTTCTTC. Translation gives CAGQREVSYNEQFF.

This sequence joins TRBV7-6 and TRBJ2-7, with 14 bases that match TRBD2. Germline CDR1 reads SGHVS; CDR2 reads FNYEAQ. The ends lost 5 bases at V and 4 bases at J; junction bases unmatched: 7. The CDR3 has 16 residues. The CDR3 coding sequence is TGTGCCAGCAGCCCGGCCGGACTAGCGGGAGGATACGAGCAGTACTTC. Its protein is CASSPAGLAGGYEQYF.

This clone was detected only a few times. The chain employs TRBV30 and TRBJ1-5, with 8 bases identical to TRBD1. Germline CDR1 is GTSNPN and CDR2 is SVGIG (reference sequence). This CDR3 has 17 amino acids. Trimming removed 0 bases from V and 0 bases from J; junction bases left unmatched: 7. The CDR3 region is CAWSVRQGLNSNQPQHF. DNA for the CDR3: TGTGCCTGGAGTGTAAGACAGGGGTTGAATAGCAATCAGCCCCAGCATTTT.

V gene TRBV9 combines with J gene TRBJ2-1, with 8 bases lining up with TRBD2. In germline, CDR1 is SGDLS, CDR2 YYNGEE. J lost 6 bases, V lost 0 bases, and 2 bases had no gene match. This CDR3 has 14 amino acids. The CDR3 region is CASSVGGTSNEQFF. The CDR3 DNA reads as TGTGCCAGCAGCGTAGGAGGGACTAGCAATGAGCAGTTCTTC.

The rearrangement joins TRBV2 to TRBJ1-2; 7 bases map to TRBD1. The CDR3 covers 13 residues. Germline V CDR1 and CDR2: SNHLY, FYNNEI. The V gene end was trimmed by 3 bases and the J gene end by 7 bases; junction bases not matched to a gene: 5. The DNA for the CDR3 is TGTGCCAGCAGTGATCAGGGGGTCTCTGGCTACACCTTC. The encoded protein is CASSDQGVSGYTF.

This clone was seen only a few times. The gene calls are TRBV2 and TRBJ1-2; 8 bases match TRBD1. V lost 6 bases and J lost 8; bases outside the gene matches: 8. The germline CDR1 and CDR2 sequences are SNHLY and FYNNEI. The CDR3 runs to 13 residues. The CDR3 DNA reads as TGTGCCAGCAGCGGGACAGGTGTTATCGGCTACACCTTC. The encoded protein is CASSGTGVIGYTF.

The gene calls are TRBV7-2 and TRBJ1-2; D gene unclear. The CDR3 totals 15 residues. Germline V gives CDR1 SGHTA, CDR2 FQGNSA. Trimming pared 1 base from V and 1 base from J, leaving 10 bases between. The DNA of the CDR3 is TGTGCCAGCAGCTTAGTGGGGAATGATAACTATGGCTACACCTTC. Translation gives CASSLVGNDNYGYTF.

V usage is TRBV7-8 and J usage is TRBJ1-5; 7 bases match TRBD1. Germline V gene lookup returns CDR1 SGHVS and CDR2 FQNEAQ. The V segment lost 1 base and the J segment 1 base; nucleotides outside the gene matches: 1. The CDR3 sequence is 15 residues long. The CDR3 loop reads CASSLETGSNQPQHF. The CDR3 DNA reads as TGTGCCAGCAGCTTAGAGACAGGGAGCAATCAGCCCCAGCATTTT.

This chain links TRBV30 with TRBJ1-5; D uncertain. This CDR3 has 12 amino acids. V was cut by 2 bases and J by 6 bases, with 8 bases left in between. Germline loops: CDR1 GTSNPN, CDR2 SVGIG (reference sequence). The CDR3 sequence is CAWSPHSQPQHF. The CDR3 DNA sequence: TGTGCCTGGAGTCCTCATAGTCAGCCCCAGCATTTT. The full variable domain, rest sourced from reference TRBV30 and TRBJ1-5, is SQTIHQWPATLVQPVGSPLSLECTVEGTSNPNLYWYRQAAGRGLQLLFYSVGIGQISSEVPQNLSASRPQDRQFILSSKKLLLSDSGFYLCAWSPHSQPQHFGDGTRLSIL.

Notes on this clone: The same CDR3 is also encoded by other DNA sequences in this sample. The chain employs TRBV5-4 and TRBJ2-7; TRBD2 aligns across 16 bases. This CDR3 contains 16 residues. Germline assignment: CDR1 SGHNT and CDR2 YYREEE (reference sequence). V dropped 4 bases and J dropped 2; count of bases not matched to a gene: 3. The CDR3 sequence is CASSPGLAGGPYEQYF. The DNA of the CDR3 is TGTGCCAGCAGCCCGGGACTAGCGGGAGGGCCCTACGAGCAGTACTTC. Using reference TRBV5-4 and TRBJ2-7 for the parts outside the CDR3, the full variable domain is ETGVTQSPTHLIKTRGQQVTLRCSSQSGHNTVSWYQQALGQGPQFIFQYYREEENGRGNFPPRFSGLQFPNYSSELNVNALELDDSALYLCASSPGLAGGPYEQYFGPGTRLTVT.

This chain connects TRBV5-6 to TRBJ1-3, with no clear D. V lost 1 base and J lost 6, with 8 bases in between. The germline gives CDR1 SGHDT, CDR2 YYEEEE. CDR3 length equals 13 residues. The CDR3 DNA is TGTGCCAGCAGCTTGACGTCCGTAAACACCATATATTTT. Encoded protein: CASSLTSVNTIYF.

The chain links TRBV30 to TRBJ1-3, with 8 bases that match TRBD1. This CDR3 spans 14 amino acids. The junction had 6 bases not matched to a gene; V was cut back by 5 bases and J by 3 bases. The germline V gene encodes CDR1 GTSNPN and CDR2 SVGIG (reference sequence). CDR3 coding DNA: TGTGCCTGGGAACCCGGGACAGGTGGAAACACCATATATTTT. This encodes CAWEPGTGGNTIYF. The full variable domain, completed using reference TRBV30 and TRBJ1-3, is SQTIHQWPATLVQPVGSPLSLECTVEGTSNPNLYWYRQAAGRGLQLLFYSVGIGQISSEVPQNLSASRPQDRQFILSSKKLLLSDSGFYLCAWEPGTGGNTIYFGEGSWLTVV.

Only one count was recorded for this clone. The chain combines TRBV18 with TRBJ2-3; D not certain. V lost 2 bases to trimming and J lost 0 bases, with 9 bases between them. From germline, CDR1 is KGHSH and CDR2 LQKENI. The CDR3 contains 15 residues. The CDR3 bases are TGTGCCAGCTCACCAATGGCCACTAGCACAGATACGCAGTATTTT. Protein sequence: CASSPMATSTDTQYF.

The chain joins TRBV7-9 to TRBJ2-1; D is uncertain. CDR3 length equals 17 residues. Trimming pared 8 bases from V and 0 bases from J, leaving 20 bases between. CDR1 is SEHNR and CDR2 is FQNEAQ in the germline V gene (reference sequence). CDR3 coding DNA: TGTGCCAGCCTGGCGATAACCCAGGACCGCTCCTACAATGAGCAGTTCTTC. Translating gives CASLAITQDRSYNEQFF.

As for this clone: The germline gene is not matched at one end of the junction; a read error may be the cause. The chain links TRBV28 to TRBJ1-3; the D gene is possibly TRBD1 (5 bases). The V gene's germline CDR1 is MDHEN and CDR2 SYDVKM. CDR3 length: 14 amino acids. CDR3 residues: CASSTPDTRIPPRF. As DNA, the CDR3 is TGTGCCAGCAGTACCCCGGACACACGGATCCCTCCCCGTTTT.